The sequence of this TCR beta chain was determined in a study of cytomegalovirus exposure and HLA in healthy donors. Study context: Most donors, less than 85% of some 400 genotyped, fell in the Caucasian-associated ancestry cluster. General study findings and limits: Later analysis found that TCR beta chains associated with HLA were more clonally expanded than other, equally common chains. A reported reduction in N-insertions relative to the roughly 700-donor mean was seen in an Asian-associated ancestry cluster in a later analysis.

This clone was seen just once. Its target is not known. The PCR employed 60 Vbeta primers together with 13 Jbeta primers. Assay used: immunoSEQ multiplex PCR; TCRdb lists only in-frame clones, some missing. The sample shows about 170,000 clones, 70% to 90% of them seen only once. Germline-derived CDR1 and CDR2 are SGDLS and YYNGEE. Trimming took 2 bases from V and 2 from J, leaving 8 bases between them. The CDR3 consists of 13 residues. The sequencing input was PBMCs. The receptor was derived from a man aged 18 to 29 in good health and CMV-seropositive. The chain combines TRBV9 with TRBJ2-7; possibly TRBD1 for D (6 bases). DNA of the CDR3: TGTGCCAGCAGCGTTGGGACAACCTACGAGCAGTACTTC. This translates into CASSVGTTYEQYF.